This T cell receptor (beta chain) comes out of a study of CD8 T cells in ankylosing spondylitis. Study results and limitations: For ankylosing spondylitis blood, a TCR beta motif of roughly 8 highly homologous variants appeared characteristic.

This clonotype was recorded many times. No antigen is known for it. Via MiXCR, TCRdb re-called the 5' RACE reads, giving one row per CDR3 protein. The profile shows 50,000 to 60,000 distinct CDR3 sequences, approximately 7.4% of them singletons. The CDR3 is 14 residues long. V lost 4 bases and J lost 0, with 9 bases in between. CDR1 and CDR2 (germline): MGHDK, SYGVNS. The chain links TRBV25-1 to TRBJ1-1; tentative D call: TRBD1 (6 bases). The material sequenced was blood, either unsorted or a sorted T cell fraction (not recorded which). The source is a female donor with ankylosing spondylitis or in good health (not recorded which). The CDR3 loop reads CASSAGGLNTEAFF. The CDR3 DNA sequence: TGTGCCAGCAGTGCGGGGGGCCTGAACACTGAAGCTTTCTTT.